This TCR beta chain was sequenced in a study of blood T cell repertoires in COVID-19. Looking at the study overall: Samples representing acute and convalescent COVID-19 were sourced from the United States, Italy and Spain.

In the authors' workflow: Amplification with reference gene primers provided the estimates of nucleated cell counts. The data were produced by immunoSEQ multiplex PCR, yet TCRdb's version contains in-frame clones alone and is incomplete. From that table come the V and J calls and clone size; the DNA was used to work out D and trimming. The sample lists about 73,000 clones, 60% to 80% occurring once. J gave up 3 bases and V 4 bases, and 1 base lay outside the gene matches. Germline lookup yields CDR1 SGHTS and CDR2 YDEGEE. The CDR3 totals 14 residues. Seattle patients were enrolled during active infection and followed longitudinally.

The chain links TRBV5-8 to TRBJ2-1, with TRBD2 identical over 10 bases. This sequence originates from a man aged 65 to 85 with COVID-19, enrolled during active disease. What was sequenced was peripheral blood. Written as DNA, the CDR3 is TGTGCCAGCAGCGCTAGCGGGGGCTACAATGAGCAGTTCTTC. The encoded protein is CASSASGGYNEQFF.